The source of this TCR beta chain is a study of shared clonotypes between healthy human individuals. Investigators divided CD4+ cells into CD45RA+ naive and CD45RA-negative memory subsets. The input for sorted-subset replicate PCRs was around 0.2 ug DNA, about 30,000 T cell genomes. Generated by immunoSEQ multiplex PCR, the TCRdb table keeps only in-frame clones and is missing some. The sample carries 190,000 or so clones, approximately 61% recorded once. This sequence was found in a man aged 25 to 40 in good health. Input material: memory CD4+ T cells sorted from blood. Subset specified: CD45RA-negative fraction.

CDR3 in amino acids: CASSRGAYEQYF. CDR3 coding DNA: TGTGCCAGCAGTCGGGGAGCCTACGAGCAGTACTTC. This chain connects TRBV11-2 to TRBJ2-7, with D maybe TRBD2 (5 bases). This CDR3 region has 12 residues. Trimming removed 6 bases from V and 2 bases from J, with 8 bases in between. CDR1 and CDR2 from the germline V gene are SGHAT and FQNNGV.